This T cell receptor (beta chain) was identified during a study of identical twins. Notes on the study in general: Beta out-of-frame sequences displayed a weaker excess of sharing between twins.

Every one of the donors was a healthy Caucasian. TCRdb reprocessed the 5' RACE reads via MiXCR and lists one record per CDR3 protein. Among hundreds of thousands of distinct CDR3 sequences, about 20% were seen once, and the ten largest hold roughly 4.3%. With 3 bases clipped from V and 2 bases from J, the junction kept 6 bases outside the gene matches. There are 15 residues in the CDR3. A few counts support this clonotype. The antigen is undetermined. A further study also used this sample, focusing on T cells expressing NK-cell markers. That source adds: There were a few donors in whom these clonotypes also led the CD3+CD56-NKG2C+ fraction.

This receptor was taken from a woman under 30 in good health. Specimen: PBMCs. The chain has TRBV12-3 or TRBV12-4 and TRBJ1-2; 7 bases map to TRBD1. Here the CDR3 DNA reads TGTGCCAGCAGTTTTATCGTGGGACAGAACTATGGCTACACCTTC. Amino acid sequence: CASSFIVGQNYGYTF.